This TCR beta chain was recorded in a study of early T cells in non-severe SARS-CoV-2 infection. This clonotype was counted between two and nine times. Unique molecular identifiers were added to individual cDNA molecules. TCRdb redid the calling of the 5' RACE reads with MiXCR, one entry per CDR3 protein. There are fewer than 95,000 distinct CDR3 sequences in the sample; roughly 17% occur only once, and 5% to 5.5% lies in the top ten. V lost 0 bases and J lost 9, with 9 bases in between. CDR3 length: 13 residues. Germline CDR1 reads LNHNV; CDR2 reads YYDKDF (reference sequence). This receptor was identified in an adult who was a healthcare worker with PCR-confirmed SARS-CoV-2 infection or an uninfected control (not recorded which). The J gene is TRBJ1-5, the V gene TRBV15; D gene unclear. Here the sequenced sample was whole blood, taken at baseline. The CDR3 is CATSREKNTPQHF. The CDR3 coding sequence is TGTGCCACCAGCAGAGAAAAGAATACGCCCCAGCATTTT.